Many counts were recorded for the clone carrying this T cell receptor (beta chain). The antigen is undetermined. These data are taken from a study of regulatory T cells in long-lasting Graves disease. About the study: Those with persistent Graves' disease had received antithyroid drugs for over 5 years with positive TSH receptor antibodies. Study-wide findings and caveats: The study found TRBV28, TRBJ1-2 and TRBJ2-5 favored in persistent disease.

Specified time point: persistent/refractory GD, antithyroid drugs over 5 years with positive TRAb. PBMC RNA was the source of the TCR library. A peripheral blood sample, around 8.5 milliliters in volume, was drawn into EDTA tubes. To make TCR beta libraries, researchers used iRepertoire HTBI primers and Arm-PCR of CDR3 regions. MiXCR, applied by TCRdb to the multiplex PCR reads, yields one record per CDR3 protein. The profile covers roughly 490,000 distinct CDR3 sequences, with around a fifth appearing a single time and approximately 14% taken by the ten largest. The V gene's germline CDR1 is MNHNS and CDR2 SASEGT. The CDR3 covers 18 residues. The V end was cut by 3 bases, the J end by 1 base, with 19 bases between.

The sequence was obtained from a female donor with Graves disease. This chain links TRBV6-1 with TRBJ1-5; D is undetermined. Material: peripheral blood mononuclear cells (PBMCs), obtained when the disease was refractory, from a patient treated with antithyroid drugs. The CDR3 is CASSDFVVGDGSNQPQHF. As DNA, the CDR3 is TGTGCCAGCAGTGATTTCGTTGTTGGAGATGGAAGCAATCAGCCCCAGCATTTT.